Presented here are 21 T cell receptor beta chains from one specimen sequenced in a study of control samples from healthy donors and cancer patients. The method was immunoSEQ multiplex PCR; TCRdb's version includes in-frame clones alone and lacks a portion of them. The sample carries tens of thousands of clones, roughly 94% recorded once. Sequencing used blood. The receptors here all came from a man aged 30 to 45 in good health.

Worth noting for this clone: Mismatch with germline at one junction end may stem from a read error. Other nucleotide sequences in the sample specify the same CDR3. The chain links TRBV29-1 to TRBJ2-5, with D tentatively TRBD2 (5 bases). The CDR3 spans 13 residues. In germline, CDR1 is SQVTM, CDR2 ANQGSEA. The CDR3 DNA follows: TGTAGCGTTGAAGTTAGCTCCCCCGGGGACCAGTACTTC. Amino acid sequence: CSVEVSSPGDQYF.

The chain carries TRBV6-5 and TRBJ2-2; D not resolved. CDR3 length: 14 amino acids. Germline lookup yields CDR1 MNHEY and CDR2 SVGAGI. V was shortened by 2 bases and J by 1 base, with 5 bases between the two germline ends. The CDR3 DNA sequence: TGTGCCAGCAGTTACAGTAGGAACACCGGGGAGCTGTTTTTT. Protein sequence: CASSYSRNTGELFF.

V usage is TRBV11-3 and J usage is TRBJ2-4, with D possibly being TRBD2 (6 bases). Trimming shortened V by 8 bases and J by 3 bases, and 20 bases separated the two germline ends. The germline V gene encodes CDR1 SGHNT and CDR2 YENEEA. CDR3 length: 16 amino acids. The CDR3 here is CASLPYSGVGKNIQYF. The CDR3 nucleotides are TGTGCCAGCTTACCTTATTCGGGGGTTGGCAAAAACATTCAGTACTTC.

The V call is TRBV7-3, the J call TRBJ2-1, with D perhaps TRBD2 (5 bases). Germline V CDR1 and CDR2: SGHTA, FQGTGA. The length of the CDR3 is 15 residues. Trimming left V 4 bases short and J 6 bases short, with 16 bases between. This chain's CDR3 is CASSSGPPDFNEQFF. CDR3 in DNA: TGTGCCAGCAGCTCCGGACCGCCGGACTTCAATGAGCAGTTCTTC.

The chain recombines TRBV7-2 with TRBJ1-6; D remains unclear. There are 15 residues in the CDR3. The V gene's germline CDR1 is SGHTA and CDR2 FQGNSA. V was shortened by 1 base and J by 10 bases, with 14 bases between the two germline ends. CDR3 sequence reads: CASSLVTGSESPLHF. DNA for the CDR3: TGTGCCAGCAGCTTAGTGACGGGATCGGAGTCACCCCTCCACTTT.

The chain recombines TRBV7-3 with TRBJ1-1; D not resolved. Germline CDR1 and CDR2: SGHTA and FQGTGA. CDR3 length: 15 residues. Trimming pared 1 base from V and 1 base from J, leaving 10 bases between. The chain's CDR3 is CASSLSRAPNTEAFF. The DNA of the CDR3 is TGTGCCAGCAGCTTAAGCCGAGCCCCGAACACTGAAGCTTTCTTT.

The CDR3 reads CASSEEGRGGDIQYF. As DNA, the CDR3 is TGTGCCAGCAGTGAGGAGGGCCGGGGGGGCGACATTCAGTACTTC. The V call is TRBV6-1, the J call TRBJ2-4, with 8 bases that match TRBD2. The CDR3 covers 15 residues. Germline assignment: CDR1 MNHNS and CDR2 SASEGT. Unmatched junction bases numbered 9, after V lost 3 bases and J lost 8 bases.

The chain's CDR3 is CATSGPGLGDYGYTF. The CDR3 bases are TGTGCCACCAGTGGCCCGGGACTGGGGGACTATGGCTACACCTTC. The genes are TRBV24-1 and TRBJ1-2; perhaps TRBD1 as D (5 bases). In germline, CDR1 is KGHDR, CDR2 SFDVKD. CDR3 length: 15 residues. Deletions cut 5 bases from V and 3 bases from J, with 15 bases between.

In nucleotides, the CDR3 is TGTGCCAGTAGTACGCGGTGGAAAGGTCTTTCTGGGGCCAACGTCCTGACTTTC. It specifies CASSTRWKGLSGANVLTF. This chain uses TRBV19 with TRBJ2-6; D call uncertain. The germline V gene has CDR1 LNHDA and CDR2 SQIVND (reference sequence). The CDR3 has 18 residues. V was trimmed by 4 bases and J by 1 base, leaving 17 bases between them.

The genes are TRBV4-3 and TRBJ2-3, with D maybe TRBD2 (6 bases). CDR3 size: 13 residues. V gave up 1 base and J gave up 10 bases, with 12 bases separating them. CDR1 is LGHNA, CDR2 YSLEER, per germline. CDR3 sequence: CASSQVAGLPQYF. In nucleotides, the CDR3 is TGCGCCAGCAGCCAAGTTGCGGGGTTGCCGCAGTATTTT.

The rearrangement uses TRBV5-6 and TRBJ2-1, with D uncertain. Germline loops: CDR1 SGHDT, CDR2 YYEEEE. This CDR3 has 11 residues. The germline V and J ends were trimmed by 4 bases and 7 bases, with 6 bases remaining between them. The chain's CDR3 is CASSRQNEQFF. Here the CDR3 DNA reads TGTGCCAGCAGCCGCCAGAATGAGCAGTTCTTC.

V usage is TRBV2 and J usage is TRBJ1-2; possibly TRBD1 for D (5 bases). The germline V gene has CDR1 SNHLY and CDR2 FYNNEI. The CDR3 is 13 residues long. V lost 1 base and J 4 bases, leaving 7 bases between the germline ends. CDR3 region: CASSEEGPYGYTF. CDR3 bases: TGTGCCAGCAGTGAAGAGGGGCCCTATGGCTACACCTTC.

This chain joins TRBV5-1 and TRBJ2-5; 11 positions match TRBD2. V shed 2 bases and J 5 bases; nucleotides not matched to a gene: 5. Per the germline V gene, CDR1 is SGHRS and CDR2 is YFSETQ. This CDR3 comprises 15 residues. CDR3 sequence: CASSLYSGGAETQYF. DNA of the CDR3: TGCGCCAGCAGCTTATATAGCGGGGGGGCGGAGACCCAGTACTTC.

J is TRBJ2-1 and V is TRBV5-4; weak D call: TRBD2 (6 bases). V shed 3 bases and J shed 0 bases, with 16 bases lying between them. CDR3 size: 17 residues. Germline CDR1 SGHNT, CDR2 YYREEE (reference sequence). The CDR3 spells CASSWELALGSYNEQFF. CDR3 coding DNA: TGTGCCAGCAGCTGGGAACTAGCCCTAGGCTCCTACAATGAGCAGTTCTTC.

The chain combines TRBV10-3 with TRBJ2-7; D is ambiguous. V dropped 4 bases and J dropped 1 base, with 5 bases sitting between them. CDR3 length equals 12 residues. Germline V gene sequence: CDR1 ENHRY, CDR2 SYGVKD. The DNA of the CDR3 is TGTGCCATCAGTGGGGGTTCCTACGAGCAGTACTTC. It yields the protein CAISGGSYEQYF.

The rearrangement links TRBV5-1 to TRBJ2-3, with 7 bases matching TRBD2. Losses at the gene ends were 0 bases for V and 4 bases for J; bases not matched to a gene: 11. This CDR3 comprises 17 residues. Germline CDR1 and CDR2: SGHRS and YFSETQ. CDR3 loop: CASSLDRAGPPPDTQYF. The CDR3 DNA sequence: TGCGCCAGCAGCTTGGACCGAGCGGGGCCCCCCCCAGATACGCAGTATTTT.

This chain joins TRBV11-3 and TRBJ2-3, with D perhaps TRBD1 or TRBD2 (5 bases each). Per germline, CDR1 SGHNT and CDR2 YENEEA. The CDR3 length is 15 residues. Trimming removed 4 bases from V and 5 bases from J, with 16 bases in between. The CDR3 bases are TGTGCCAGCAGCTCTAGAGGGGAGAGAGTAGATACGCAGTATTTT. This sequence encodes CASSSRGERVDTQYF.

The genes are TRBV7-2 and TRBJ2-7; 11 bases are shared with TRBD2. Germline CDR1 reads SGHTA; CDR2 reads FQGNSA. The V and J ends lost 1 base and 6 bases, in that order; junction bases with no gene match: 5. This CDR3 is built from 15 residues. The CDR3 DNA reads TGTGCCAGCAGCTTAGTAGTAGCGGGAGGGGGCGAGCAGTACTTC. It codes for CASSLVVAGGGEQYF. Looking up the rest from reference TRBV7-2 and TRBJ2-7 gives the full variable domain: GAGVSQSPSNKVTEKGKDVELRCDPISGHTALYWYRQSLGQGLEFLIYFQGNSAPDKSGLPSDRFSAERTGGSVSTLTIQRTQQEDSAVYLCASSLVVAGGGEQYFGPGTRLTVT.

The genes are TRBV19 and TRBJ2-7, with D unresolved. The CDR3 is made up of 13 amino acids. Between the trimmed V and J ends, which lost 5 bases and 3 bases, there was a span of 11 bases. The germline V gene has CDR1 LNHDA and CDR2 SQIVND (reference sequence). The CDR3 spells CASSVARLYEQYF. The DNA of the CDR3 is TGTGCCAGTAGTGTCGCCCGGCTCTACGAGCAGTACTTC. The full variable domain, with the rest looked up from reference TRBV19 and TRBJ2-7, is DGGITQSPKYLFRKEGQNVTLSCEQNLNHDAMYWYRQDPGQGLRLIYYSQIVNDFQKGDIAEGYSVSREKKESFPLTVTSAQKNPTAFYLCASSVARLYEQYFGPGTRLTVT.

The chain has TRBV2 and TRBJ1-4, with TRBD1 matching 10 bases. The germline gives CDR1 SNHLY, CDR2 FYNNEI. CDR3 length: 17 amino acids. V was clipped by 7 bases and J by 10 bases; unmatched bases: 18. The CDR3 DNA reads as TGTGCCAGCACCCGGGGGGGACAGGGGACCCGAGTGGGAAAACTGTTTTTT. Protein: CASTRGGQGTRVGKLFF.

V and J are TRBV7-2 and TRBJ1-6, with D maybe TRBD1 (6 bases). There are 18 residues in the CDR3. Trimming pared 6 bases from V and 5 bases from J, leaving 23 bases between. Germline V gene data show CDR1 as SGHTA and CDR2 as FQGNSA. CDR3 DNA sequence: TGTGCCAGCAGGGGGGGCAGGGGATGGAGCATTGATAATTCACCCCTCCACTTT. Its translation: CASRGGRGWSIDNSPLHF.